This passage covers 29 T cell receptor beta chains from one sample sequenced in a study of immune evolution from preneoplasia to lung adenocarcinoma. Assay used: immunoSEQ multiplex PCR; TCRdb lists only in-frame clones, some missing. Here the sample spans about 14,000 clones, approximately 81% being singletons. The sample was FFPE minimally invasive lung adenocarcinoma tissue. These receptors were collected from a person between 70 and 80 years old with lung adenocarcinoma.

V is TRBV5-6 and J is TRBJ2-5; 10 nucleotides match TRBD2. V shed 2 bases and J 1 base; nucleotides not matched to a gene: 8. The CDR3 is 17 residues long. Germline V gene lookup returns CDR1 SGHDT and CDR2 YYEEEE. The CDR3 region has the DNA TGTGCCAGCAGCTTAGGGCTAGCGGGAGAACTCCAAGAGACCCAGTACTTC. Translation: CASSLGLAGELQETQYF.

The V gene is TRBV5-4, the J gene TRBJ2-2; unclear D gene. The CDR3 has 13 residues. Germline assignment: CDR1 SGHNT and CDR2 YYREEE (reference sequence). V lost 5 bases and J 5 bases, leaving 10 bases between the germline ends. The CDR3 DNA sequence: TGTGCCAGCAGAAGCCTGAGTACCGGGGAGCTGTTTTTT. Its protein product is CASRSLSTGELFF.

To note about this clone: At one boundary the junction diverges from the germline segment, which might be a read error. This chain connects TRBV30 to TRBJ2-6, with D unclear. The CDR3 consists of 13 residues. Germline V gene sequence: CDR1 GTSNPN, CDR2 SVGIG (reference sequence). The DNA of the CDR3 is TGCGCCAAGGTGGCAGTAGGGGCCAACGTCCTGACTTTC. Encoded protein: CAKVAVGANVLTF.

The count of this clone is one. This chain uses TRBV6-1 with TRBJ1-5; D might be TRBD1 (5 bases). CDR3 length: 15 amino acids. With 3 bases removed from V and 6 bases from J, the gap between germline ends came to 15 bases. The germline CDR1 and CDR2 sequences are MNHNS and SASEGT. The CDR3 loop is CASSEGIDSPQPQHF. CDR3 in DNA: TGTGCCAGCAGTGAGGGAATTGACAGTCCTCAGCCCCAGCATTTT.

The rearrangement uses TRBV6-1 and TRBJ2-5, with D unclear. This CDR3 contains 11 residues. Germline CDR1 is MNHNS and CDR2 is SASEGT. Trimming left V 3 bases short and J 4 bases short, with 3 bases between. This chain's CDR3 is CASSELETQYF. The CDR3 coding sequence is TGTGCCAGCAGTGAGTTAGAGACCCAGTACTTC.

Details on this clone: Distinct nucleotide sequences in the sample also encode this CDR3. The chain carries TRBV6-1 and TRBJ2-1; 13 bases line up with TRBD2. V dropped 6 bases and J dropped 5; count of bases not matched to a gene: 4. The CDR3 consists of 15 residues. Germline V gene lookup returns CDR1 MNHNS and CDR2 SASEGT. CDR3 DNA sequence: TGTGCCAGCAGGGAACTAGCGGGAGGGAACAATGAGCAGTTCTTC. Translation gives CASRELAGGNNEQFF.

The chain couples TRBV7-3 to TRBJ2-5; D tentatively reads TRBD1 or TRBD2 (5 bases each). The CDR3 extends over 13 amino acids. Trimming left V 3 bases short and J 2 bases short, with 7 bases between. CDR1 and CDR2 (germline): SGHTA, FQGTGA. The CDR3 region has the DNA TGTGCCAGCAGCTTCGGGGCACAAGAGACCCAGTACTTC. This sequence encodes CASSFGAQETQYF.

This rearrangement joins TRBV19 to TRBJ1-4, with D possibly being TRBD1 (6 bases). V lost 2 bases to trimming and J lost 8 bases, with 9 bases between them. Germline V gene lookup returns CDR1 LNHDA and CDR2 SQIVND (reference sequence). There are 13 residues in the CDR3. The CDR3 DNA is TGTGCCAGTAGTATAATCGGGGGCGAAAAACTGTTTTTT. Translation gives CASSIIGGEKLFF.

The chain joins TRBV28 to TRBJ1-1; tentative D call: TRBD1 (6 bases). CDR3 size: 12 residues. In germline, CDR1 is MDHEN, CDR2 SYDVKM. V lost 4 bases to trimming and J lost 9 bases, with 12 bases between them. The CDR3 reads CASSSGTGKAFF. Here the CDR3 DNA reads TGTGCCAGCAGTTCGGGAACAGGGAAAGCTTTCTTT.

The J gene is TRBJ1-1, the V gene TRBV27; D is perhaps TRBD1 (6 bases). This CDR3 has 15 amino acids. Germline CDR1 MNHEY, CDR2 SMNVEV (reference sequence). The V end was cut by 6 bases, the J end by 2 bases, with 16 bases between. The CDR3 DNA reads as TGTGCCAGCAGGCCGGCAGACAGGTCCAACACTGAAGCTTTCTTT. Its translation is CASRPADRSNTEAFF.

The chain recombines TRBV7-6 with TRBJ2-7, with no clear D. The ends were cut back, 4 bases at V and 2 bases at J, with 15 bases in the middle. The CDR3 has 15 residues. CDR1 and CDR2 from the germline V gene are SGHVS and FNYEAQ. The CDR3 loop reads CASSSTIGVAYEQYF. The CDR3 DNA reads TGTGCCAGCAGCTCTACAATAGGTGTAGCCTACGAGCAGTACTTC.

The chain employs TRBV2 and TRBJ1-1; unclear D gene. Trimming left V 3 bases short and J 7 bases short, with 6 bases between. This CDR3 comprises 11 residues. Germline values: CDR1 SNHLY, CDR2 FYNNEI. The CDR3 region has the DNA TGTGCCAGCAGTGAGGGAGTTGAAGCTTTCTTT. It translates to CASSEGVEAFF.

V is TRBV5-6 and J is TRBJ2-7; no reliable D call. The V end was cut by 2 bases, the J end by 5 bases, with 14 bases between. CDR3 length: 14 residues. Germline assignment: CDR1 SGHDT and CDR2 YYEEEE. The CDR3 sequence: CASSLELRLNEQYF. The DNA for the CDR3 is TGTGCCAGCAGCTTAGAATTAAGGCTGAACGAGCAGTACTTC.

The chain employs TRBV2 and TRBJ1-6; D is undetermined. CDR3 length: 14 residues. V shed 2 bases and J shed 10 bases, with 12 bases lying between them. CDR1 is SNHLY, CDR2 FYNNEI, per germline. Here the CDR3 reads CASSEMAGGSPLHF. The CDR3 DNA is TGTGCCAGCAGTGAAATGGCAGGCGGCTCACCCCTCCACTTT.

The V and J genes are TRBV27 and TRBJ2-1, with 8 bases identical to TRBD2. J lost 3 bases, V lost 6 bases, and 7 bases had no gene match. The CDR3 covers 15 residues. The germline V gene has CDR1 MNHEY and CDR2 SMNVEV (reference sequence). As DNA, the CDR3 is TGTGCCAGCAGGGGGACTAGTAAGTACTACAATGAGCAGTTCTTC. Translating it yields CASRGTSKYYNEQFF.

The rearrangement uses TRBV14 and TRBJ1-5; 7 bases are a match to TRBD1. The junction had 10 bases not matched to a gene; V was cut back by 8 bases and J by 0 bases. CDR1 is SGHDN, CDR2 FVKESK, per germline. This CDR3 has 16 amino acids. The CDR3 nucleotides read TGTGCCAGCTTCCGAGGGACAGTCTATAGCAATCAGCCCCAGCATTTT. It is translated as CASFRGTVYSNQPQHF.

The chain is built from TRBV11-2 and TRBJ2-7; 8 bases line up with TRBD2. J was trimmed by 0 bases and V by 1 base; bases with no gene match: 5. The germline CDR1 and CDR2 sequences are SGHAT and FQNNGV. This CDR3 spans 16 amino acids. The CDR3 DNA reads as TGTGCCAGCAGCTTAGTTGGGACTAGTTACTCCTACGAGCAGTACTTC. The encoded protein is CASSLVGTSYSYEQYF.

The chain links TRBV6-1 to TRBJ2-7, with TRBD2 identical over 10 bases. V dropped 5 bases and J dropped 2; count of bases not matched to a gene: 0. The CDR3 totals 13 residues. Germline V CDR1 and CDR2: MNHNS, SASEGT. Here the CDR3 DNA reads TGTGCCAGCAGTAGCGGGAGGGCCTACGAGCAGTACTTC. Its protein is CASSSGRAYEQYF.

The chain uses TRBV28 and TRBJ1-2; no clear D gene. Between the trimmed V and J ends, which lost 5 bases and 0 bases, there was a span of 4 bases. Germline-derived CDR1 and CDR2 are MDHEN and SYDVKM. CDR3 length: 12 amino acids. CDR3 residues: CASSPSNYGYTF. The CDR3 coding sequence is TGTGCCAGCAGTCCCTCTAACTATGGCTACACCTTC.

The genes are TRBV5-5 and TRBJ1-5, with TRBD1 matching over 10 bases. The J segment lost 7 bases and the V segment lost 0 bases, leaving 7 bases of the junction unmatched. This CDR3 has 16 amino acids. CDR1 and CDR2 (germline): SGHKS, YYEKEE (reference sequence). The chain's CDR3 is CASSLEWDRGGQPQHF. CDR3 nucleotide sequence: TGTGCCAGCAGCTTGGAGTGGGACAGGGGAGGGCAGCCCCAGCATTTT.

The rearrangement links TRBV2 to TRBJ2-3; D might be TRBD2 (5 bases). This CDR3 comprises 13 residues. Germline V gene lookup returns CDR1 SNHLY and CDR2 FYNNEI. Trimming removed 8 bases at V and 2 bases at J, with 11 bases between. Here the CDR3 reads CASGRGYTDTQYF. CDR3 DNA sequence: TGTGCCAGCGGACGGGGATACACAGATACGCAGTATTTT.

This clone was counted a single time. Compared with germline, one end of the junction differs, possibly owing to a read error. This chain links TRBV7-9 with TRBJ1-1; D gene unclear. Germline V lookup: CDR1 SEHNR, CDR2 FQNEAQ (reference sequence). This CDR3 has 14 residues. For the CDR3, the DNA is TGTGCCAGCAGCCAAGCTGAGACCTATACTGGAGCTTTCTTT. Translated, it gives CASSQAETYTGAFF. The full variable domain, its missing parts supplied by reference TRBV7-9 and TRBJ1-1, is DTGVSQNPRHKITKRGQNVTFRCDPISEHNRLYWYRQTLGQGPEFLTYFQNEAQLEKSRLLSDRFSAERPKGSFSTLEIQRTEQGDSAMYLCASSQAETYTGAFFGQGTRLTVV.

The CDR3 DNA is TGTGCCAGCAGCGTACAGGGGGGAAAGACTGAAGCTTTCTTT. Protein: CASSVQGGKTEAFF. The chain uses TRBV5-4 and TRBJ1-1; 8 bases map to TRBD1. The germline V gene has CDR1 SGHNT and CDR2 YYREEE (reference sequence). The CDR3 runs to 14 residues. The V segment lost 4 bases and the J segment 5 bases; nucleotides outside the gene matches: 7.

The CDR3 coding sequence is TGTGCCAGCAGCACCTGGAGGACAGGACATAGCAATCAGCCCCAGCATTTT. Amino acids: CASSTWRTGHSNQPQHF. The chain has TRBV5-6 and TRBJ1-5, with 7 bases identical to TRBD1. The CDR3 loop spans 17 amino acids. V dropped 4 bases and J dropped 0; count of bases not matched to a gene: 10. CDR1 is SGHDT and CDR2 is YYEEEE in the germline V gene.

The chain combines TRBV19 with TRBJ2-3; 7 nucleotides agree with TRBD1. Trimming took 10 bases from V and 3 from J; bases not matched to a gene: 10. Germline V gives CDR1 LNHDA, CDR2 SQIVND (reference sequence). The CDR3 covers 14 residues. The DNA of the CDR3 is TGTGCCACCCAGCGACAGGGTCTAACAGATACGCAGTATTTT. Translated: CATQRQGLTDTQYF.

This clone was detected a few times. This chain connects TRBV30 to TRBJ1-1, with D unresolved. The CDR3 runs 11 residues. V was cut by 3 bases and J by 12 bases, with 14 bases left in between. Germline CDR1 and CDR2: GTSNPN and SVGIG (reference sequence). CDR3: CAWSRDPGTFF. Written as DNA, the CDR3 is TGTGCCTGGAGCCGAGACCCCGGAACTTTCTTT.

This chain uses TRBV18 with TRBJ2-7; no clear D gene. Trimming pared 0 bases from V and 7 bases from J, leaving 13 bases between. This CDR3 comprises 14 residues. Germline assignment: CDR1 KGHSH and CDR2 LQKENI. The CDR3: CASSPPAPSWEQYF. The CDR3 DNA reads TGTGCCAGCTCACCACCGGCTCCTAGTTGGGAGCAGTACTTC. Full variable domain (missing parts from reference TRBV18 and TRBJ2-7): NAGVMQNPRHLVRRRGQEARLRCSPMKGHSHVYWYRQLPEEGLKFMVYLQKENIIDESGMPKERFSAEFPKEGPSILRIQQVVRGDSAAYFCASSPPAPSWEQYFGPGTRLTVT.

The sample holds a few counts of this clone. The J gene is TRBJ2-5, the V gene TRBV10-3; 9 nucleotides agree with TRBD2. The J segment lost 3 bases and the V segment lost 6 bases, leaving 8 bases of the junction unmatched. The CDR3 contains 15 residues. Germline CDR1 ENHRY, CDR2 SYGVKD. The DNA for the CDR3 is TGTGCCATCAGGGGGGCTAGCGGGGATAAAGAGACCCAGTACTTC. This sequence encodes CAIRGASGDKETQYF.

This clone has just one count. V usage is TRBV28 and J usage is TRBJ2-4; D may correspond to TRBD1 or TRBD2 (5 bases each). CDR1 and CDR2 from the germline V gene are MDHEN and SYDVKM. The CDR3 runs 15 residues. V was shortened by 0 bases and J by 0 bases, with 6 bases between the two germline ends. The CDR3 loop is CASSLWGEAKNIQYF. The CDR3 nucleotides read TGTGCCAGCAGTTTATGGGGGGAAGCCAAAAACATTCAGTACTTC.